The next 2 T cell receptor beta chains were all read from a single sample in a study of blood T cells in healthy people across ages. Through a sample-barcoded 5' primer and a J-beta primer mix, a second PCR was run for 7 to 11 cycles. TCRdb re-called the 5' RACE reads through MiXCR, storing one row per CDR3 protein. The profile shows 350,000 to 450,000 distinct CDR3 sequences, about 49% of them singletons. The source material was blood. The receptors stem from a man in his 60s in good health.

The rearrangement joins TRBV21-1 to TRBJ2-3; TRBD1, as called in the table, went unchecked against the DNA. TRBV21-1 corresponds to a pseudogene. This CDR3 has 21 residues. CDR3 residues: CASSKAGRSARGPSRTDTQYF. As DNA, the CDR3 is TGTGCCAGCAGCAAAGCGGGGCGTTCAGCTCGCGGCCCCTCGCGAACAGATACGCAGTATTTT.

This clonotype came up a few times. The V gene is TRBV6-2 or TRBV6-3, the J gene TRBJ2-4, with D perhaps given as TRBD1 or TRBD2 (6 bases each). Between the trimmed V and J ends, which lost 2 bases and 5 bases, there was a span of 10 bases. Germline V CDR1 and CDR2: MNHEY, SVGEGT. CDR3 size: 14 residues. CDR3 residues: CASSYGGLENIQYF. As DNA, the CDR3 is TGTGCCAGCAGTTACGGGGGGCTGGAAAACATTCAGTACTTC.